This entry lists 23 T cell receptor beta chains sequenced from one sample in a study of blood T cell repertoires in COVID-19 (dated by TCRdb to 2018 to 2020). The library was generated by the immunoSEQ multiplex PCR assay. Not all clones reach the TCRdb copy of this immuneACCESS table, which keeps in-frame sequences only. Checked studies attribute under half of the gap to unresolved V genes and leave the rest unexplained. The sample table holds 300,000 to 450,000 clones, of which around nine tenths were seen once. 3% of the sample lies in the top ten. Input material: peripheral blood. The receptors come from a human donor in a cohort sampled during active COVID-19.

This chain joins TRBV5-6 and TRBJ2-2, with 11 nucleotides matching TRBD2. This CDR3 is 15 amino acids long. Germline values: CDR1 SGHDT, CDR2 YYEEEE. The trim removed 2 bases at V and 3 bases at J, leaving 0 bases unmatched. CDR3 sequence (DNA): TGTGCCAGCAGCTTACTAGCGGGGGACACCGGGGAGCTGTTTTTT. It codes for CASSLLAGDTGELFF. The full variable domain, its missing parts supplied by reference TRBV5-6 and TRBJ2-2, is DAGVTQSPTHLIKTRGQQVTLRCSPKSGHDTVSWYQQALGQGPQFIFQYYEEEERQRGNFPDRFSGHQFPNYSSELNVNALLLGDSALYLCASSLLAGDTGELFFGEGSRLTVL.

The chain has TRBV3-1 (or the pseudogene TRBV3-2) and TRBJ2-3; D perhaps matches TRBD2 (5 bases). This CDR3 comprises 17 residues. The germline CDR1 and CDR2 sequences are LGHDT and YNNKEL (reference sequence). V was shortened by 0 bases and J by 2 bases, with 15 bases between the two germline ends. The CDR3 region has the DNA TGTGCCAGCAGCCAAGATGTCGCTAGCTTTTCCACAGATACGCAGTATTTT. Residues: CASSQDVASFSTDTQYF.

This clone was seen just once. V is TRBV28 and J is TRBJ2-5; 8 nucleotides agree with TRBD1. V lost 8 bases to trimming and J lost 5 bases; unmatched junction nucleotides: 10. Germline V gene sequence: CDR1 MDHEN, CDR2 SYDVKM. There are 14 residues in the CDR3. CDR3 amino acids: CASSRQGQRETQYF. As DNA, the CDR3 is TGTGCCAGCTCCCGACAGGGGCAACGGGAGACCCAGTACTTC.

This chain connects TRBV19 to TRBJ2-7; the match to TRBD1 covers 7 bases. Per germline, CDR1 LNHDA and CDR2 SQIVND (reference sequence). The CDR3 is 13 residues long. The junction had 11 bases not matched to a gene; V was cut back by 8 bases and J by 7 bases. CDR3 nucleotides: TGTGCCAGTCAAGGGGACAGCCTTGGGGAGCAGTACTTC. Translated: CASQGDSLGEQYF.

The CDR3 reads CASSYSSNQPQHF. CDR3 coding DNA: TGTGCCAGCAGTTACTCTTCTAATCAGCCCCAGCATTTT. V usage is TRBV6-5 and J usage is TRBJ1-5; D gene ambiguous. Deletions cut 0 bases from V and 4 bases from J, with 4 bases between. The CDR3 length is 13 residues. The germline V gene has CDR1 MNHEY and CDR2 SVGAGI.

The chain couples TRBV19 to TRBJ2-1; TRBD2 matches 10 bases. Germline V gene sequence: CDR1 LNHDA, CDR2 SQIVND (reference sequence). This CDR3 has 15 residues. The ends lost 4 bases at V and 1 base at J; junction bases unmatched: 1. CDR3 sequence reads: CASSKAGGSYNEQFF. For the CDR3, the DNA is TGTGCCAGTAGTAAAGCGGGAGGGTCCTACAATGAGCAGTTCTTC.

This chain connects TRBV10-3 to TRBJ1-1; 7 bases are shared with TRBD1. The V gene end was trimmed by 7 bases and the J gene end by 1 base; junction bases not matched to a gene: 6. Germline V gives CDR1 ENHRY, CDR2 SYGVKD. CDR3 length equals 14 residues. CDR3 loop: CAITAGTENTEAFF. CDR3 DNA sequence: TGTGCCATCACCGCTGGGACAGAGAACACTGAAGCTTTCTTT.

The rearrangement links TRBV7-3 to TRBJ2-2; 10 bases line up with TRBD2. Germline values: CDR1 SGHTA, CDR2 FQGTGA. After removal of 4 bases from V and 5 bases from J, the junction contained 1 base not matched to a gene. This CDR3 region has 14 residues. The CDR3: CASSSGLATGELFF. The CDR3 DNA reads as TGTGCCAGCAGCTCGGGACTAGCGACCGGGGAGCTGTTTTTT.

V is TRBV6-6 and J is TRBJ1-6; TRBD1 matches at 8 bases. The CDR3 has 14 residues. V lost 6 bases, J lost 10 bases, and 8 bases stayed unmatched. Germline CDR1 and CDR2: MNHNY and SVGAGI (reference sequence). CDR3 in amino acids: CASSPQGVGSPLHF. The CDR3 DNA follows: TGTGCCAGCAGCCCACAGGGGGTCGGGTCACCCCTCCACTTT.

The chain links TRBV5-8 to TRBJ2-4; 9 bases map to TRBD1. V gave up 3 bases and J gave up 7 bases; unmatched junction bases: 2. Looked up from germline, CDR1 is SGHTS and CDR2 is YDEGEE. The CDR3 runs to 13 residues. This CDR3 reads CASSYRGLNIQYF. The CDR3 nucleotides are TGTGCCAGCAGCTACAGGGGGCTGAACATTCAGTACTTC.

This clone showed up just a few times. The chain is built from TRBV6-5 and TRBJ2-3; 11 bases line up with TRBD2. J gave up 4 bases and V 3 bases, and 3 bases lay outside the gene matches. This CDR3 contains 15 residues. The germline gives CDR1 MNHEY, CDR2 SVGAGI. CDR3 sequence: CASSYTSGSPDTQYF. CDR3 sequence (DNA): TGTGCCAGCAGTTATACTAGCGGGAGCCCAGATACGCAGTATTTT.

The chain links TRBV7-2 to TRBJ2-1, with 10 bases identical to TRBD2. CDR3 length: 19 amino acids. With V trimmed by 5 bases and J by 2 bases, 15 bases remained unmatched. Germline CDR1 and CDR2: SGHTA and FQGNSA. CDR3 region: CASSGNLAGVPRAYNEQFF. CDR3 nucleotides: TGTGCCAGCAGCGGGAACCTAGCGGGGGTCCCCCGCGCCTACAATGAGCAGTTCTTC.

J is TRBJ2-3 and V is TRBV9; tentatively, D is TRBD2 (5 bases). V lost 2 bases to trimming and J lost 5 bases, with 24 bases between them. This CDR3 has 18 residues. The germline gives CDR1 SGDLS, CDR2 YYNGEE. The CDR3 DNA reads TGTGCCAGCAGCGTCGATTCTCCGGGTTTAGCCCGGGGAGATACGCAGTATTTT. This translates into CASSVDSPGLARGDTQYF.

This clone was seen only a few times. One end of the junction is discordant with germline, which a read error may explain. This chain connects TRBV7-9 to TRBJ1-2; 9 positions match TRBD1. The CDR3 has 13 amino acids. In germline, CDR1 is SEHNR, CDR2 FQNEAQ (reference sequence). This CDR3 reads CASSPGTGTVVHF. The CDR3 region has the DNA TGTGCCAGCAGCCCTGGGACAGGGACGGTTGTTCACTTC.

This chain uses TRBV6-2 or TRBV6-3 with TRBJ1-2; no reliable D call. Germline CDR1 reads MNHEY; CDR2 reads SVGEGT. The CDR3 consists of 13 residues. The V and J ends lost 5 bases and 8 bases respectively, with 15 bases between them. The chain's CDR3 is CASSRVRGLGYTF. The CDR3 DNA sequence: TGTGCCAGCAGTCGGGTGAGAGGGTTAGGCTACACCTTC.

The chain links TRBV28 to TRBJ1-5, with a weak D call TRBD1 (5 bases). Per the germline V gene, CDR1 is MDHEN and CDR2 is SYDVKM. V lost 8 bases, J lost 4 bases, and 12 bases lay in between. CDR3 length: 13 residues. CDR3 in DNA: TGTGCCAGCCTTCCCAGGGTAAATCAGCCCCAGCATTTT. Translation: CASLPRVNQPQHF.

The J gene is TRBJ2-1, the V gene TRBV6-5; 8 nucleotides line up with TRBD2. The CDR3 length is 14 residues. With V trimmed by 6 bases and J by 8 bases, 9 bases remained unmatched. The germline gives CDR1 MNHEY, CDR2 SVGAGI. CDR3 in DNA: TGTGCCAGCAGGGGGAGCGGGAGATCCCATGAGCAGTTCTTC. It is translated as CASRGSGRSHEQFF.

This sequence joins TRBV19 and TRBJ1-1, with TRBD1 matching over 9 bases. Trimming at V came to 7 bases and at J to 5 bases, leaving 8 bases not matched to a gene. Germline V gene sequence: CDR1 LNHDA, CDR2 SQIVND (reference sequence). The CDR3 is 14 amino acids. The CDR3 coding sequence is TGTGCCAGTAAGATACAGGGGGCGAAAACTGAAGCTTTCTTT. Protein: CASKIQGAKTEAFF.

The V and J genes are TRBV5-5 and TRBJ1-4, with 8 bases aligning to TRBD1. The CDR3 loop spans 16 amino acids. Germline assignment: CDR1 SGHKS and CDR2 YYEKEE (reference sequence). Trimming at V came to 0 bases and at J to 5 bases, leaving 6 bases not matched to a gene. The CDR3 sequence is CASSLAGTGYNEKLFF. DNA of the CDR3: TGTGCCAGCAGCTTGGCCGGGACAGGATACAATGAAAAACTGTTTTTT. The whole variable domain, filled in from reference TRBV5-5 and TRBJ1-4, reads DAGVTQSPTHLIKTRGQQVTLRCSPISGHKSVSWYQQVLGQGPQFIFQYYEKEERGRGNFPDRFSARQFPNYSSELNVNALLLGDSALYLCASSLAGTGYNEKLFFGSGTQLSVL.

The genes are TRBV27 and TRBJ2-7, with D tentatively TRBD2 (6 bases). CDR1 and CDR2 (germline): MNHEY, SMNVEV (reference sequence). The CDR3 covers 14 residues. V was trimmed by 6 bases and J by 4 bases, leaving 16 bases between them. CDR3 nucleotides: TGTGCCAGCAGCCTTACTGTGCGGGGTTACGAGCAGTACTTC. Translation: CASSLTVRGYEQYF.

This rearrangement joins TRBV6-5 to TRBJ1-1, with TRBD1 identical over 9 bases. With V trimmed by 4 bases and J by 4 bases, 4 bases remained unmatched. The CDR3 totals 14 residues. Germline CDR1 is MNHEY and CDR2 is SVGAGI. CDR3 in amino acids: CASSSVQGATEAFF. The CDR3, as DNA: TGTGCCAGCAGTTCCGTACAGGGGGCCACTGAAGCTTTCTTT.

This CDR3 reads CASSFQGGTGELFF. The CDR3 region has the DNA TGTGCCAGCAGCTTCCAGGGTGGCACCGGGGAGCTGTTTTTT. The chain combines TRBV11-2 with TRBJ2-2; the D gene is possibly TRBD1 (5 bases). From germline, CDR1 is SGHAT and CDR2 FQNNGV. The V gene lost 3 bases and the J gene lost 4 bases, with 9 bases spanning the gap. The CDR3 is 14 residues long.

The chain carries TRBV5-1 and TRBJ2-5; the D gene is possibly TRBD1 (6 bases). Germline V lookup: CDR1 SGHRS, CDR2 YFSETQ. V was trimmed by 1 base and J by 5 bases, leaving 15 bases between them. The CDR3 loop spans 15 amino acids. This CDR3 is CASSLLGTFQETQYF. In DNA, the CDR3 is TGCGCCAGCAGCTTGTTGGGGACATTCCAGGAGACCCAGTACTTC. Full variable domain (remainder filled in from reference TRBV5-1 and TRBJ2-5): KAGVTQTPRYLIKTRGQQVTLSCSPISGHRSVSWYQQTPGQGLQFLFEYFSETQRNKGNFPGRFSGRQFSNSRSEMNVSTLELGDSALYLCASSLLGTFQETQYFGPGTRLLVL.